Presented here are 17 T cell receptor beta chains from one specimen sequenced in a study of cytomegalovirus exposure and HLA in healthy donors. The PCR used 60 Vbeta and 13 Jbeta primers. TCRdb keeps only in-frame clones here, not all; method: immunoSEQ multiplex PCR. The profile shows some 180,000 clones, roughly 8.7% of them singletons. The sequencing input was PBMCs. Receptors originate from a woman younger than 45 in good health and CMV-seropositive.

This chain links TRBV6-6 with TRBJ2-1, with a possible D match to TRBD1 (5 bases). V dropped 4 bases and J dropped 0 bases, with 13 bases sitting between them. CDR1 is MNHNY and CDR2 is SVGAGI in the germline V gene (reference sequence). The length of the CDR3 is 16 residues. This chain's CDR3 is CASSSPRAGSYNEQFF. The CDR3 nucleotides are TGTGCCAGCAGTTCCCCCAGGGCAGGCTCCTACAATGAGCAGTTCTTC.

Only a few counts were recorded for this clone. The chain has TRBV2 and TRBJ2-3; TRBD2 aligns across 7 bases. Per the germline V gene, CDR1 is SNHLY and CDR2 is FYNNEI. CDR3 size: 14 residues. V dropped 7 bases and J dropped 1; count of bases not matched to a gene: 5. For the CDR3, the DNA is TGTGCCAGCACCGATAGCGGGCGCACAGATACGCAGTATTTT. Amino acids: CASTDSGRTDTQYF.

The rearrangement uses TRBV2 and TRBJ2-3; TRBD2 aligns across 10 bases. The trim removed 6 bases at V and 2 bases at J, leaving 5 bases unmatched. The CDR3 covers 15 residues. Per germline, CDR1 SNHLY and CDR2 FYNNEI. CDR3 DNA sequence: TGTGCCAGCAGAGAAACTAGCGGGAACACAGATACGCAGTATTTT. It encodes CASRETSGNTDTQYF.

This rearrangement joins TRBV2 to TRBJ2-4, with 10 bases that match TRBD2. Germline V gives CDR1 SNHLY, CDR2 FYNNEI. This CDR3 has 15 residues. Unmatched junction bases numbered 9, after V lost 5 bases and J lost 8 bases. CDR3 nucleotide sequence: TGTGCCAGCAGTCTTTGGACTAGCGGAAAGGACATTCAGTACTTC. It codes for CASSLWTSGKDIQYF.

This clone appeared a few times. The chain joins TRBV5-1 to TRBJ2-4; TRBD1 agrees at 9 bases. The germline V gene encodes CDR1 SGHRS and CDR2 YFSETQ. J was trimmed by 6 bases and V by 2 bases; bases with no gene match: 3. The CDR3 spans 14 residues. The CDR3 bases are TGCGCCAGCAGCTTACAGGGGGCATCAAACATTCAGTACTTC. Translated: CASSLQGASNIQYF.

J is TRBJ1-1 and V is TRBV5-4, with D uncertain. V was trimmed by 3 bases and J by 5 bases, leaving 14 bases between them. There are 14 residues in the CDR3. Germline CDR1 reads SGHNT; CDR2 reads YYREEE (reference sequence). DNA of the CDR3: TGTGCCAGCAGCTCGGTATCCCCGGGGACTGAAGCTTTCTTT. Protein sequence: CASSSVSPGTEAFF.

The chain has TRBV18 and TRBJ1-1; 9 bases agree with TRBD1. Germline-derived CDR1 and CDR2 are KGHSH and LQKENI. Trimming cost V 1 base and J 6 bases; bases outside gene matches: 3. The CDR3 consists of 14 residues. This CDR3 is CASSPLGQGSEAFF. The CDR3 bases are TGTGCCAGCTCACCACTCGGACAGGGGTCTGAAGCTTTCTTT.

The chain couples TRBV10-3 to TRBJ2-3; D may be TRBD1 (5 bases). V lost 0 bases to trimming and J lost 5 bases, with 12 bases between them. Germline V gives CDR1 ENHRY, CDR2 SYGVKD. This CDR3 contains 15 residues. The CDR3 bases are TGTGCCATCAGTGAGTCACAGTACCAGGGAGATACGCAGTATTTT. Its protein product is CAISESQYQGDTQYF.

The J gene is TRBJ2-1, the V gene TRBV10-3, with TRBD2 identical over 9 bases. The CDR3 totals 14 residues. The V gene's germline CDR1 is ENHRY and CDR2 SYGVKD. Germline trimming cut 4 bases from V and 7 bases from J; bases unmatched to any gene: 5. The CDR3, as DNA: TGTGCCATCAGTGCCCTAGCGGGAAGGAATGAGCAGTTCTTC. Translated, it gives CAISALAGRNEQFF.

This sequence joins TRBV11-2 and TRBJ2-5, with TRBD2 matching 7 bases. J lost 5 bases, V lost 2 bases, and 8 bases had no gene match. The germline V gene has CDR1 SGHAT and CDR2 FQNNGV. The CDR3 is 15 amino acids. The DNA of the CDR3 is TGTGCCAGCAGCTTACGGCGGGAGTTGGGGGAGACCCAGTACTTC. Translation: CASSLRRELGETQYF.

The chain couples TRBV30 to TRBJ1-3, with TRBD1 matching over 7 bases. This CDR3 has 14 amino acids. The V segment lost 5 bases and the J segment 4 bases; nucleotides outside the gene matches: 8. The germline CDR1 and CDR2 sequences are GTSNPN and SVGIG (reference sequence). This CDR3 is CAWRRGREGNTIYF. The CDR3 DNA reads as TGTGCCTGGCGAAGGGGGCGCGAGGGAAACACCATATATTTT.

This clone has more than one count but fewer than ten. The chain couples TRBV5-1 to TRBJ2-7; D remains unclear. V lost 4 bases and J 0 bases, leaving 8 bases between the germline ends. Per germline, CDR1 SGHRS and CDR2 YFSETQ. The CDR3 length is 13 residues. CDR3 sequence reads: CASSDGSSYEQYF. The CDR3 region has the DNA TGCGCCAGCAGCGACGGGTCCTCCTACGAGCAGTACTTC.

This chain uses TRBV7-2 with TRBJ2-3; 12 positions match TRBD2. CDR3 length: 15 amino acids. With V trimmed by 2 bases and J by 7 bases, 4 bases remained unmatched. In germline, CDR1 is SGHTA, CDR2 FQGNSA. For the CDR3, the DNA is TGTGCCAGCAGCTTACCTAGCGGGAGGGCCCATACGCAGTATTTT. This gives the protein CASSLPSGRAHTQYF.

A few counts support this clone. V and J are TRBV4-1 and TRBJ1-1; D might be TRBD1 (5 bases). The V end lost 0 bases, the J end lost 10 bases, and 18 bases lay between the germline ends. The CDR3 has 15 residues. CDR1 is MGHRA and CDR2 is YSYEKL in the germline V gene. The DNA for the CDR3 is TGCGCCAGCAGCCAAGATGGTCAGGGTCTGAGACGAGCTTTCTTT. It encodes CASSQDGQGLRRAFF.

This chain joins TRBV19 and TRBJ2-3; TRBD2 matches 8 bases. The germline gives CDR1 LNHDA, CDR2 SQIVND (reference sequence). Trimming removed 4 bases from V and 1 base from J; junction bases left unmatched: 7. The CDR3 runs to 16 residues. CDR3 bases: TGTGCCAGTAGTACCTTAGCGGGACTTGGCACAGATACGCAGTATTTT. As protein: CASSTLAGLGTDTQYF. Full variable domain (remainder filled in from reference TRBV19 and TRBJ2-3): DGGITQSPKYLFRKEGQNVTLSCEQNLNHDAMYWYRQDPGQGLRLIYYSQIVNDFQKGDIAEGYSVSREKKESFPLTVTSAQKNPTAFYLCASSTLAGLGTDTQYFGPGTRLTVL.

This clone was seen a few times. The chain uses TRBV19 and TRBJ1-4; TRBD1 matches at 8 bases. The CDR3 has 17 residues. Germline V CDR1 and CDR2: LNHDA, SQIVND (reference sequence). The V segment lost 5 bases and the J segment 0 bases; nucleotides outside the gene matches: 8. The CDR3 nucleotides read TGTGCCAGTAGTCGTCAGGGGGCCCAGGCAACTAATGAAAAACTGTTTTTT. It specifies CASSRQGAQATNEKLFF.

A single count supports this clone. This rearrangement joins TRBV7-9 to TRBJ1-2; maybe TRBD1 (5 bases). The V gene lost 1 base and the J gene lost 6 bases, with 15 bases spanning the gap. Germline lookup yields CDR1 SEHNR and CDR2 FQNEAQ (reference sequence). The CDR3 is made up of 15 amino acids. This CDR3 is CASSLVPSGKHGYTF. In DNA, the CDR3 is TGTGCCAGCAGCTTAGTTCCCTCAGGGAAACATGGCTACACCTTC.